This TCR beta chain was obtained from a study of cytomegalovirus exposure and HLA in healthy donors. Across the study: Out of 150 million to 200 million T cells, an earlier analysis found over 100 million unique TCR beta sequences in total. Study-level results: Prior analysis indicated that the majority of TCR beta V segments exhibited productivity approximately 87% or approximately 30% of the time. The authors later found HLA-associated TCR beta chains more clonally expanded than equally common others.

On this clone: Its antigen is not known.

Primers: 60 Vbeta forward and 13 Jbeta reverse. Some clones are missing from TCRdb's copy, which holds only in-frame ones; the method was immunoSEQ multiplex PCR. This table has about 78,000 clones, approximately 70% appearing once. Germline CDR1 reads WSHSY; CDR2 reads SAAADI. The CDR3 contains 14 residues. V lost 2 bases and J 3 bases, leaving 10 bases between the germline ends. The TCR sequence derives from a woman aged 40 to 50 in good health and CMV-seropositive. Sample: PBMCs. The chain carries TRBV10-2 and TRBJ1-2, with D perhaps matching TRBD1 (5 bases). CDR3 sequence: CASSEQGVDYGYTF. As DNA, the CDR3 is TGCGCCAGCAGTGAGCAGGGTGTCGACTATGGCTACACCTTC.